These 13 T cell receptor beta chains were all obtained from the same sample, sequenced in a study of cytomegalovirus exposure and HLA in healthy donors (dated by TCRdb to about 2017). Libraries came from the immunoSEQ multiplex PCR assay. For the multiplex PCR, a mixture combining 60 forward primers for TCR Vbeta segments and 13 reverse primers for TCR Jbeta segments was used. What TCRdb holds here is the immuneACCESS table cut down to in-frame rearrangements. Part of the clones is not present; checked against another copy, under half of the missing clones reflect an unresolved V gene, and the others are unexplained. The sample table records about 130,000 clones; roughly 80% of these occur just once. 1% to 1.5% of the sample is held by the ten biggest clonotypes. Sequences were obtained from PBMCs. All receptors come from a middle-aged man in good health and CMV-seronegative.

A few counts support this clone. This chain joins TRBV10-3 and TRBJ1-1, with 7 nucleotides matching TRBD1. CDR1 and CDR2 (germline): ENHRY, SYGVKD. J was trimmed by 2 bases and V by 9 bases; bases with no gene match: 9. The CDR3 is 14 residues long. The chain's CDR3 is CAIRTGTLNTEAFF. CDR3 nucleotide sequence: TGTGCCATTCGGACAGGCACACTCAACACTGAAGCTTTCTTT.

The chain joins TRBV27 to TRBJ2-1; TRBD2 matches at 10 bases. The V and J ends lost 5 bases and 4 bases, in that order; junction bases with no gene match: 11. The CDR3 runs to 17 residues. Germline loops: CDR1 MNHEY, CDR2 SMNVEV (reference sequence). CDR3 residues: CASSPFKGLAEYNEQFF. CDR3 DNA: TGTGCCAGCAGTCCGTTCAAAGGACTAGCGGAATACAATGAGCAGTTCTTC.

This clone rates as medium-sized (0.01 to 0.1%). The gene calls are TRBV19 and TRBJ1-5, with 8 bases aligning to TRBD1. V lost 7 bases and J lost 2; bases outside the gene matches: 16. CDR1 and CDR2 from the germline V gene are LNHDA and SQIVND (reference sequence). This CDR3 is built from 18 residues. CDR3 amino acids: CASTPRRSGGAGNQPQHF. The CDR3 bases are TGTGCCAGTACCCCCCGAAGGTCAGGGGGCGCCGGCAATCAGCCCCAGCATTTT.

V is TRBV10-2 and J is TRBJ2-5; no clear D. This CDR3 contains 11 residues. V lost 7 bases and J 6 bases, leaving 9 bases between the germline ends. Germline CDR1 is WSHSY and CDR2 is SAAADI. The CDR3 sequence is CASNSQQTQYF. CDR3 nucleotide sequence: TGCGCCAGCAACAGCCAGCAGACCCAGTACTTC.

This clone was counted once. V usage is TRBV11-2 and J usage is TRBJ2-7; D possibly corresponds to TRBD2 (6 bases). This CDR3 region has 14 residues. The V gene lost 2 bases and the J gene lost 3 bases, with 11 bases spanning the gap. Germline V gives CDR1 SGHAT, CDR2 FQNNGV. The CDR3 sequence: CASSLSPGVYEQYF. For the CDR3, the DNA is TGTGCCAGCAGCTTATCCCCGGGGGTCTACGAGCAGTACTTC.

The genes are TRBV5-6 and TRBJ2-7; no definite D call. Germline V gene data show CDR1 as SGHDT and CDR2 as YYEEEE. The CDR3 consists of 12 residues. V shed 5 bases and J shed 2 bases, with 8 bases lying between them. The CDR3 loop reads CASRYSTYEQYF. DNA of the CDR3: TGTGCCAGCAGATACTCGACCTACGAGCAGTACTTC.

V gene TRBV2 combines with J gene TRBJ2-1; 7 nucleotides line up with TRBD2. V dropped 1 base and J dropped 8; count of bases not matched to a gene: 2. The length of the CDR3 is 13 residues. Germline CDR1 is SNHLY and CDR2 is FYNNEI. The CDR3 reads CASSEGLADEQFF. The CDR3 DNA reads TGTGCCAGCAGTGAAGGGCTAGCGGATGAGCAGTTCTTC.

The chain carries TRBV7-2 and TRBJ1-1; no definite D call. V shed 5 bases and J shed 7 bases, with 11 bases lying between them. The CDR3 is made up of 12 amino acids. From germline, CDR1 is SGHTA and CDR2 FQGNSA. CDR3 protein: CASSLQYYEAFF. The CDR3 DNA sequence: TGTGCCAGCAGCCTCCAATACTATGAAGCTTTCTTT.

This chain connects TRBV7-8 to TRBJ2-7; 11 bases agree with TRBD2. This CDR3 region has 15 residues. J lost 3 bases, V lost 5 bases, and 6 bases had no gene match. Germline assignment: CDR1 SGHVS and CDR2 FQNEAQ. The CDR3 nucleotides read TGTGCCAGCAGCCAGTCTAGCGGGAGGAACTACGAGCAGTACTTC. This translates into CASSQSSGRNYEQYF.

The chain couples TRBV6-5 to TRBJ1-4; perhaps TRBD1 as D (5 bases). Between the trimmed V and J ends, which lost 7 bases and 8 bases, there was a span of 20 bases. The CDR3 has 15 residues. Looked up from germline, CDR1 is MNHEY and CDR2 is SVGAGI. Here the CDR3 reads CASMYGTGANEKLFF. Written as DNA, the CDR3 is TGTGCCAGCATGTACGGAACAGGAGCAAACGAAAAACTGTTTTTT.

The gene calls are TRBV4-3 and TRBJ2-1; 10 nucleotides match TRBD1. Germline V CDR1 and CDR2: LGHNA, YSLEER. This CDR3 comprises 17 residues. V trimming: 4 bases; J trimming: 1 base; junction bases outside the gene matches: 7. CDR3 sequence (DNA): TGCGCCAGCAGCCCCCAGGGACAGGGGTATTCCTACAATGAGCAGTTCTTC. Residues: CASSPQGQGYSYNEQFF.

Turning to this clone: Other nucleotide sequences in the sample specify the same CDR3. The chain is built from TRBV27 and TRBJ2-3, with 7 bases matching TRBD1. The CDR3 sequence is 15 residues long. The V gene's germline CDR1 is MNHEY and CDR2 SMNVEV (reference sequence). V gave up 6 bases and J gave up 3 bases; unmatched junction bases: 9. Here the CDR3 DNA reads TGTGCCAGCAGCCCCTGGGACAGATTTACAGATACGCAGTATTTT. Amino acids: CASSPWDRFTDTQYF.

This clone has just a few counts. The rearrangement joins TRBV5-3 to TRBJ1-4; TRBD1 agrees at 8 bases. TRBV5-3 is annotated as an ORF whose role is uncertain. CDR3 length: 15 residues. The ends lost 4 bases at V and 6 bases at J; junction bases unmatched: 8. The CDR3 nucleotides are TGTGCCAGAAGCCAAACAGACAGGGGATATGAAAAACTGTTTTTT. It is translated as CARSQTDRGYEKLFF.